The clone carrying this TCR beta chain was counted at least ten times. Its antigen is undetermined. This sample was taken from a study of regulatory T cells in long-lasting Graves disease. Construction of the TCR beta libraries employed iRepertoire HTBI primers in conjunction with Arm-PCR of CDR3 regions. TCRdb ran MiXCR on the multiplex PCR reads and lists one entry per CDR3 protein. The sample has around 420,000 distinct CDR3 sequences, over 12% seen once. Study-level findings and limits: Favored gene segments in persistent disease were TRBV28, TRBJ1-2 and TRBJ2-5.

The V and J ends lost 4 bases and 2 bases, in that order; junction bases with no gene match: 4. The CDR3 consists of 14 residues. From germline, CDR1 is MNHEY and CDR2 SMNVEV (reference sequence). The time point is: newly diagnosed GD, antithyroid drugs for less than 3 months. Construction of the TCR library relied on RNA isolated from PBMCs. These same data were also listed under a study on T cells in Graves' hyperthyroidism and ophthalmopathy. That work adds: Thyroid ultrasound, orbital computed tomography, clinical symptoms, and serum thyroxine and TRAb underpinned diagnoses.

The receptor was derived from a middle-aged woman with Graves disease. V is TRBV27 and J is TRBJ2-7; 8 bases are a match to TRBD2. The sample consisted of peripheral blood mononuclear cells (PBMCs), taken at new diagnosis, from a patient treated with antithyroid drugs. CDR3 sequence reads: CASSYGLAPYEQYF. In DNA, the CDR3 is TGTGCCAGCAGTTACGGACTAGCCCCCTACGAGCAGTACTTC.